This T cell receptor (beta chain) was identified during a study of blood T cell repertoires in COVID-19 (dated by TCRdb to about 2020). Study-level background: Samples from collaborators originated in the United States, Italy and Spain and spanned both the acute and convalescent phases of COVID-19. The material from the prospective study consisted of cDNA or gDNA derived from T cells, B-cell-depleted T cells, or PBMCs. Deeply sampled blood TCRbeta repertoires from subjects exposed to, actively infected with, or recovered from COVID-19 were included in the dataset. The repertoires were made available in a free public database intended to serve as a resource for research on the immune response to SARS-CoV-2. Samples came from the ongoing ImmuneRACE study (first 160 participants) plus 1,254 subjects from 6 global collaborators. Sample metadata almost always included a de-identified subject ID, COVID-19 status, age in years and sex. Where HLA class I and class II types were available, the types were taken from metadata supplied by the sample provider, not from assay-based typing.

Relative to germline, V is missing 10 bases and J is missing 3 bases, with 3 bases of the junction outside any gene match. CDR3 length: 12 amino acids, cysteine to phenylalanine. CDR3 DNA is the only sequence kept; it has 36 bases, read in frame from the first base. The germline V gene encodes CDR1 ENHRY and CDR2 SYGVKD. Turning to this clone: It lacks a known antigen. No quality values exist for individual bases; no much larger clone is one base distant.

Whole blood was collected in K2EDTA tubes by collaborating institutions according to the institutions' own protocols. For TCRbeta analysis, collaborator samples were shipped as frozen whole blood, as isolated PBMCs, or as DNA extracted from either sample type. TCRbeta CDR3 regions were amplified from genomic DNA by means of the immunoSEQ Assay, a bias-controlled multiplex PCR. The authors' pipeline ran thus. The number of nucleated cells in each sample was estimated from the amplification of reference gene primers within the assay. To quantify the absolute abundance of each unique TCRbeta CDR3 rearrangement, sequence reads were collapsed and filtered. For each sample, productive Simpson clonality was calculated by taking the square root of Simpson's diversity index across productive rearrangements. The immuneACCESS repertoire file appears here via TCRdb, limited to in-frame rearrangements. These files lack a portion of the clones; in checked studies, under half of the deficit traces to unresolved V genes, and the cause of the others is not known. The V and J calls and clone size were taken over from that table, and D and trimming were inferred from the DNA. In all, the sample holds 100,000 to 150,000 clones, and approximately 81% of those were seen once. The ten most abundant clones make up roughly 35% of the sample.

Overall results and qualifications from the work: The quantity of clinical and demographic metadata differed by source and by participant and was supplied without curation.

The sample comprised peripheral blood. This chain joins TRBV10-3 to TRBJ2-5, and 9 bases in between align with TRBD1. This TCR came from a man aged 40-55 years with active or convalescent COVID-19. The CDR3 protein: CASRTGEETQYF. In nucleotide form, the sequence is TGTGCCAGCCGGACAGGGGAAGAGACCCAGTACTTC.